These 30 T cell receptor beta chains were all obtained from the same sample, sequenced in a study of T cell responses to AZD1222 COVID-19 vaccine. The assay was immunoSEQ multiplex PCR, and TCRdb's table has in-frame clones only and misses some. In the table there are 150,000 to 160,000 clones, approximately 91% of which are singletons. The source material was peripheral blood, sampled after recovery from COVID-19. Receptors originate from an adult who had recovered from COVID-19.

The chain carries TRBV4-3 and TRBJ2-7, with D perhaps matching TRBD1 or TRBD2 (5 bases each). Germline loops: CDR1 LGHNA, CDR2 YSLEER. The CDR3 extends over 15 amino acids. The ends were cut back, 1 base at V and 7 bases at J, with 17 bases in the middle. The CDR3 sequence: CASSQGGAPPGEQYF. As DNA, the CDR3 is TGCGCCAGCAGCCAAGGAGGGGCCCCACCGGGGGAGCAGTACTTC.

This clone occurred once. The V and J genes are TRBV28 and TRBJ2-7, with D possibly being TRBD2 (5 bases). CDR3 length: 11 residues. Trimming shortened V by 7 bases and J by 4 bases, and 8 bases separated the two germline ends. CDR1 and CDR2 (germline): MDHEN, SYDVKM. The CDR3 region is CASKSGYEQYF. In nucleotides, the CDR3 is TGTGCCAGCAAATCGGGATACGAGCAGTACTTC.

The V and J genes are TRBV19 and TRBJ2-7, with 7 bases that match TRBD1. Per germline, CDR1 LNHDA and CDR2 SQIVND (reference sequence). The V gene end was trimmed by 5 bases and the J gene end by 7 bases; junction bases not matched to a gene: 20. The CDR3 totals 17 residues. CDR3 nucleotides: TGTGCCAGTAGTCTTCTCCTGGGACAGAACCTGCTACTGGAGCAGTACTTC. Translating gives CASSLLLGQNLLLEQYF.

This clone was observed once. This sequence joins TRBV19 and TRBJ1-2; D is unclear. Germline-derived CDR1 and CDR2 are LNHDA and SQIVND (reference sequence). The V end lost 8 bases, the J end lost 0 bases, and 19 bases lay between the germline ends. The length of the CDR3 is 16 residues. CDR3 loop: CASFREHGFSNYGYTF. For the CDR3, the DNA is TGTGCCAGTTTCCGGGAGCACGGATTCTCTAACTATGGCTACACCTTC.

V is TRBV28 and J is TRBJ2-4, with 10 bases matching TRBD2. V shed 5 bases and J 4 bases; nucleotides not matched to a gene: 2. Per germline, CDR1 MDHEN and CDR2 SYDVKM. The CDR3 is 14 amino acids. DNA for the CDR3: TGTGCCAGCAGTCTAGCGGGGGAAAAAAACATTCAGTACTTC. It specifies CASSLAGEKNIQYF.

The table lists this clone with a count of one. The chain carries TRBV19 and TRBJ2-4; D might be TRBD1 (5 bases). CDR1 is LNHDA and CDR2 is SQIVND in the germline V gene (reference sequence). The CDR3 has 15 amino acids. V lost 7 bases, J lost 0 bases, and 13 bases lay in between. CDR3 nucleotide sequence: TGTGCCAGTACTACCCTGGGGCTAGCCAAAAACATTCAGTACTTC. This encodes CASTTLGLAKNIQYF.

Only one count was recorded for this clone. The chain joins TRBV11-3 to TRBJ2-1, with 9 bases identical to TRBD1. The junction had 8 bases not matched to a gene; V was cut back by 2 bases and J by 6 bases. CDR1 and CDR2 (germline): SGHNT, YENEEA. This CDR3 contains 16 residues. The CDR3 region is CASSLSLSTGGNEQFF. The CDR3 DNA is TGTGCCAGCAGCTTATCCCTCTCGACAGGGGGCAATGAGCAGTTCTTC.

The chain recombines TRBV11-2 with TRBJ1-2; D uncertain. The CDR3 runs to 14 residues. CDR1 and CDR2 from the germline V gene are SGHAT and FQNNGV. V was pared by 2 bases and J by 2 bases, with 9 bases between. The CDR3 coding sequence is TGTGCCAGCAGCTTATTACAGCTCAACTATGGCTACACCTTC. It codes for CASSLLQLNYGYTF.

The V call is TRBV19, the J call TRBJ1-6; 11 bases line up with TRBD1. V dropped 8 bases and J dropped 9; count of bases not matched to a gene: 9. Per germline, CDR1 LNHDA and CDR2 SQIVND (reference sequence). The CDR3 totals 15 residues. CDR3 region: CASGTGGTGGSPLHF. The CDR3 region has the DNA TGTGCCAGTGGGACAGGGGGTACTGGGGGTTCACCCCTCCACTTT.

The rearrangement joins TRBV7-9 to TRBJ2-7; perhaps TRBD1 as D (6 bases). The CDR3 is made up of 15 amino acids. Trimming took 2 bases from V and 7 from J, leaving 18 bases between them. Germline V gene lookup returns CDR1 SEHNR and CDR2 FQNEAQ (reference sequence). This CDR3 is CASSLPGQTHREQYF. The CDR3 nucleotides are TGTGCCAGCAGCTTACCGGGACAAACGCATCGGGAGCAGTACTTC.

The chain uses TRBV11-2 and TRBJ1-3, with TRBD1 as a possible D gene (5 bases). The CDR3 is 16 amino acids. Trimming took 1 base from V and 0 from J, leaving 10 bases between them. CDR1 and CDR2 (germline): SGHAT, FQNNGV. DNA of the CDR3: TGTGCCAGCAGCTTAGCGCGGGGACTCTCTGGAAACACCATATATTTT. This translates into CASSLARGLSGNTIYF.

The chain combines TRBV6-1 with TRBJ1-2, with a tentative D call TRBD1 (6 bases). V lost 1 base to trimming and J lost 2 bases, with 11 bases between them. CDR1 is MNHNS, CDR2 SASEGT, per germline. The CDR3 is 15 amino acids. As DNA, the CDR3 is TGTGCCAGCAGTGAAGATGGACAGCGCAACTATGGCTACACCTTC. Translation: CASSEDGQRNYGYTF.

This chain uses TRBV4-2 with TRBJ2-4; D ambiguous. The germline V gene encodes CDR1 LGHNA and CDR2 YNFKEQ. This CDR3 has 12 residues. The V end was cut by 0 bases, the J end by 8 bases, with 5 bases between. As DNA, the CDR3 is TGTGCCAGCAGCCAAGATTTAGACATTCAGTACTTC. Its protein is CASSQDLDIQYF.

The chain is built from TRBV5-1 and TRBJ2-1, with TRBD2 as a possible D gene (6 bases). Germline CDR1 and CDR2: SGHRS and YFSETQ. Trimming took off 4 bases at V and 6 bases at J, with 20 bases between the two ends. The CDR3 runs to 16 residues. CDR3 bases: TGCGCCAGCAGCCCACGACTAGGTGGGGGAGGCAATGAGCAGTTCTTC. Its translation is CASSPRLGGGGNEQFF.

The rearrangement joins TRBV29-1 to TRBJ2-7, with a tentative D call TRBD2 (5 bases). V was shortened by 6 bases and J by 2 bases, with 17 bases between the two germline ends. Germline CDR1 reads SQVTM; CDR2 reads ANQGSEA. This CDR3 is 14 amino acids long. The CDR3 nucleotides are TGCAGCGTCTCTTCGCGGGCTCGAACCTACGAGCAGTACTTC. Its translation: CSVSSRARTYEQYF.

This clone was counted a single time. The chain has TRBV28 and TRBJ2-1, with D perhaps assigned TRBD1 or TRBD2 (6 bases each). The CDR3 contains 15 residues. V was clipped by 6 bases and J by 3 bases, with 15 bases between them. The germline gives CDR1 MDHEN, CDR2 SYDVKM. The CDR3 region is CASSAERGVYNEQFF. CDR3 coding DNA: TGTGCCAGCAGCGCAGAAAGGGGGGTCTACAATGAGCAGTTCTTC.

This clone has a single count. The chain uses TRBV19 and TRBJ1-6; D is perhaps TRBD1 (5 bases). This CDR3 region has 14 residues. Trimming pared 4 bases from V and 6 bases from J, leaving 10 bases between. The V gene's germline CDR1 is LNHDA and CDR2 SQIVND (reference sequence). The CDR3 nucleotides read TGTGCCAGTAGTACGGGACGGATTAATTCACCCCTCCACTTT. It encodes CASSTGRINSPLHF.

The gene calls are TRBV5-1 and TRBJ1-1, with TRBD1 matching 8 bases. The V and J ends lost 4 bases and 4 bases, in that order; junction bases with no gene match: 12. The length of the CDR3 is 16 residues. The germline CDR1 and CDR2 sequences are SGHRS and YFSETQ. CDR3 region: CASSLRQGRLGTEAFF. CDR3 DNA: TGCGCCAGCAGCCTCCGACAGGGGCGCCTGGGCACTGAAGCTTTCTTT. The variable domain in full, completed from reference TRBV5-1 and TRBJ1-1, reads KAGVTQTPRYLIKTRGQQVTLSCSPISGHRSVSWYQQTPGQGLQFLFEYFSETQRNKGNFPGRFSGRQFSNSRSEMNVSTLELGDSALYLCASSLRQGRLGTEAFFGQGTRLTVV.

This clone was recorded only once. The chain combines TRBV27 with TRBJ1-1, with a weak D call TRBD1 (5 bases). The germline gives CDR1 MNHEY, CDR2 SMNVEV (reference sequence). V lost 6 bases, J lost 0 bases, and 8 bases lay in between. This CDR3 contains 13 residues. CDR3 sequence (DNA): TGTGCCAGCAGGAACAGGCTGAACACTGAAGCTTTCTTT. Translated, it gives CASRNRLNTEAFF.

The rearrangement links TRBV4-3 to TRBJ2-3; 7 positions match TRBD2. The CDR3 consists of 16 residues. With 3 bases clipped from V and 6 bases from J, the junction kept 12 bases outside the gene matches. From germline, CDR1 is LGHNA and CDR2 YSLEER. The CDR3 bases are TGCGCCAGCAGCCAGGTAGCGGGCCTTTCTGGGGATACGCAGTATTTT. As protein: CASSQVAGLSGDTQYF.

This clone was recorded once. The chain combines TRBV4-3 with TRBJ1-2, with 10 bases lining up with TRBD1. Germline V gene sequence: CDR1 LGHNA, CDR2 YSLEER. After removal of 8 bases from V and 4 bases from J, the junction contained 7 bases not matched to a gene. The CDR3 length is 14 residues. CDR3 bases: TGCGCCAGCGGAGACAGGGGGCGCAGCTATGGCTACACCTTC. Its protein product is CASGDRGRSYGYTF.

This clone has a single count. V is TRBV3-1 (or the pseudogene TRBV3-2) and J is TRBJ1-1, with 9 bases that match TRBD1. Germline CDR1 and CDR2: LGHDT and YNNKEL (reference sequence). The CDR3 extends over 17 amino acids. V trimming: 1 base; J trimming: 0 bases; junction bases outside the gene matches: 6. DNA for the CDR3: TGTGCCAGCAGCCAAGGCAGGGACAGGGTAATGAACACTGAAGCTTTCTTT. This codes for CASSQGRDRVMNTEAFF.

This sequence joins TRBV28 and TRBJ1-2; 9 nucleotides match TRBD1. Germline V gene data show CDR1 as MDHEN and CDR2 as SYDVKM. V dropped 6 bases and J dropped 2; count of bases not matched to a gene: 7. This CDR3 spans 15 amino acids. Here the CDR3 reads CASRWGTGGNYGYTF. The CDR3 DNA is TGTGCCAGCAGATGGGGAACAGGGGGCAACTATGGCTACACCTTC.

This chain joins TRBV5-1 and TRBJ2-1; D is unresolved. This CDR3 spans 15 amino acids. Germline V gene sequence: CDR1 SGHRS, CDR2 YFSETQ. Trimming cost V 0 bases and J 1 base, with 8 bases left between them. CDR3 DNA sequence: TGCGCCAGCAGCTTGGAGGGCCCTTCCTACAATGAGCAGTTCTTC. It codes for CASSLEGPSYNEQFF.

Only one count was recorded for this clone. The CDR3: CASSRRPLHF. In DNA, the CDR3 is TGTGCCAGCAGCCGCCGTCCCCTCCACTTT. The chain is built from TRBV3-1 (or the pseudogene TRBV3-2) and TRBJ1-6, with D unresolved. V was trimmed by 4 bases and J by 13 bases, leaving 5 bases between them. The CDR3 has 10 amino acids. The germline V gene encodes CDR1 LGHDT and CDR2 YNNKEL (reference sequence).

In DNA form, the CDR3 reads TGTGCCAGCAGTTACTCGGGGGACAGATTCACAGATACGCAGTATTTT. Its translation: CASSYSGDRFTDTQYF. The chain carries TRBV6-5 and TRBJ2-3; 7 nucleotides align to TRBD1. Trimming took 0 bases from V and 2 from J; bases not matched to a gene: 5. The CDR3 totals 16 residues. Germline V gene data show CDR1 as MNHEY and CDR2 as SVGAGI.

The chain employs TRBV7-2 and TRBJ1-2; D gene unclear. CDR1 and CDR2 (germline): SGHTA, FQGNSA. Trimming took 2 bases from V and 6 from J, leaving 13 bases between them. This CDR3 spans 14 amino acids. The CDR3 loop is CASSLWRDADGYTF. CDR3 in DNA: TGTGCCAGCAGCTTATGGCGCGATGCTGATGGCTACACCTTC.

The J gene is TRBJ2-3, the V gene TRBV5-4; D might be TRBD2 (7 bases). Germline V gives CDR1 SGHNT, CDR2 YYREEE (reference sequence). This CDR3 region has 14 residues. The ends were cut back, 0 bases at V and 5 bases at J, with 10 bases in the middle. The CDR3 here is CASSLERGGDTQYF. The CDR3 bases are TGTGCCAGCAGCTTGGAGAGGGGGGGAGATACGCAGTATTTT. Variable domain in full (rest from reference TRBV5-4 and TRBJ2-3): ETGVTQSPTHLIKTRGQQVTLRCSSQSGHNTVSWYQQALGQGPQFIFQYYREEENGRGNFPPRFSGLQFPNYSSELNVNALELDDSALYLCASSLERGGDTQYFGPGTRLTVL.

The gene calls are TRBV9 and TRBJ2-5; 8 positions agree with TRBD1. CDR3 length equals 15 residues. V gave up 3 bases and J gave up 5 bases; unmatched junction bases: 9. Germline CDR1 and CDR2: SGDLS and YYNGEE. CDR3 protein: CASSADTGGRETQYF. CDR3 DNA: TGTGCCAGCAGCGCAGATACAGGGGGGAGGGAGACCCAGTACTTC.

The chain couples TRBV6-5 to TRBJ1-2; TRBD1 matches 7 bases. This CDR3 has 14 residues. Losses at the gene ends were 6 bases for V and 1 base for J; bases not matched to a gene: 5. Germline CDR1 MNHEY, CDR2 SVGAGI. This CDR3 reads CASSRTGSNYGYTF. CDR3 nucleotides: TGTGCCAGCAGCAGGACAGGAAGTAACTATGGCTACACCTTC.